The T cell receptor (beta chain) described here comes from a study of beta chain features in type 1 diabetes. Study-level background: All samples together contributed around 98,000,000 sorted cells for examination.

Since all of the isolated RNA was reverse transcribed, expressed TCRB transcripts were what got sequenced. Here immunoSEQ multiplex PCR was the method, and the copy in TCRdb shows in-frame clones only, minus some. The table records about 330,000 clones, about 10% of them present only once. The germline CDR1 and CDR2 sequences are SEHNR and FQNEAQ (reference sequence). This CDR3 spans 19 amino acids. The V gene lost 2 bases and the J gene lost 8 bases, with 28 bases spanning the gap. On this clone itself: Its antigen is still unknown.

Study results and limitations: Unsettled here was the matter of whether HLA type influences TCRB rearrangement. Moderate but significant shortening of TCRB CDR3s was recorded in all four CD4+ subsets from Type 1 diabetes patients.

The origin of this receptor is a woman aged 25 to 39 in good health. Sequenced sample: naive CD4+ T cells from blood. This chain links TRBV7-9 with TRBJ2-4, with a tentative D call TRBD1 (5 bases). As DNA, the CDR3 is TGTGCCAGCAGCTTAAGATCGGTCCGTGACAGCATTCATCTAGACATTCAGTACTTC. Amino acids: CASSLRSVRDSIHLDIQYF.